The 9 T cell receptor beta chains given below trace back to one sample, sequenced in a study of response to subunit inactivated influenza vaccine. TCRdb itself ran the RT-PCR reads through MiXCR, one entry per CDR3 protein. The sample carries 150,000 to 200,000 distinct CDR3 sequences, approximately 12% recorded once. This sample was also put to use in a study of T cells expressing NK-cell markers. As that study records: Making the TCR beta cDNA relied on 5'RACE template switching with UMIs.

The sequencing here drew on CD8+ T cells sorted from PBMCs, taken roughly 12 days after vaccination. These receptors were collected from a man aged 50 to 59 who received an inactivated influenza vaccine.

This clonotype was counted ten times or more. V gene TRBV7-2 combines with J gene TRBJ2-7; possibly TRBD1 for D (5 bases). This CDR3 has 15 amino acids. Trimming cost V 1 base and J 2 bases, with 12 bases left between them. Germline values: CDR1 SGHTA, CDR2 FQGNSA. DNA of the CDR3: TGTGCCAGCAGCTTAGGCCCCAGGGATGCCTACGAGCAGTACTTC. Residues: CASSLGPRDAYEQYF.

The genes are TRBV28 and TRBJ2-1; D is possibly TRBD1 (5 bases). Trimming pared 6 bases from V and 2 bases from J, leaving 11 bases between. The CDR3 runs 14 residues. Germline CDR1 reads MDHEN; CDR2 reads SYDVKM. CDR3 sequence reads: CASRFSTAYNEQFF. The CDR3 DNA is TGTGCCAGCAGATTTTCGACAGCCTACAATGAGCAGTTCTTC.

The chain links TRBV4-2 to TRBJ2-7, with D maybe TRBD1 (7 bases). This CDR3 spans 16 amino acids. Trimming took 0 bases from V and 4 from J, leaving 16 bases between them. Germline V gives CDR1 LGHNA, CDR2 YNFKEQ. CDR3 residues: CASSQEGGGGNYEQYF. The CDR3 nucleotides are TGTGCCAGCAGCCAAGAGGGTGGAGGGGGCAATTACGAGCAGTACTTC.

The sample holds a few counts of this clonotype. The J gene is TRBJ2-7, the V gene TRBV6-6; D is undetermined. This CDR3 has 13 amino acids. Germline V gene lookup returns CDR1 MNHNY and CDR2 SVGAGI (reference sequence). Trimming removed 0 bases at V and 2 bases at J, with 5 bases between. In DNA form, the CDR3 reads TGTGCCAGCAGTTACTCCACGACCTACGAGCAGTACTTC. Translation gives CASSYSTTYEQYF.

The chain couples TRBV4-3 to TRBJ1-6; no clear D gene. Germline V lookup: CDR1 LGHNA, CDR2 YSLEER. The CDR3 is 16 amino acids. The ends were cut back, 0 bases at V and 8 bases at J, with 14 bases in the middle. The CDR3 reads CASSQDFARLHSPLHF. DNA for the CDR3: TGCGCCAGCAGCCAAGATTTTGCGCGGCTGCATTCACCCCTCCACTTT.

The chain recombines TRBV20-1 with TRBJ2-3; D is possibly TRBD1 (6 bases). The CDR3 is made up of 16 amino acids. The V end lost 0 bases, the J end lost 1 base, and 14 bases lay between the germline ends. CDR1 and CDR2 from the germline V gene are DFQATT and SNEGSKA (reference sequence). The CDR3 region is CSARENDRTRTDTQYF. CDR3 nucleotides: TGCAGTGCTAGAGAGAACGACAGGACCCGCACAGATACGCAGTATTTT.

This rearrangement joins TRBV6-2 or TRBV6-3 to TRBJ1-1; D unresolved. This CDR3 region has 16 residues. Trimming cost V 0 bases and J 0 bases, with 11 bases left between them. In germline, CDR1 is MNHEY, CDR2 SVGEGT. The CDR3 nucleotides are TGTGCCAGCAGTTACTCTCTTGACGATCTGAACACTGAAGCTTTCTTT. Residues: CASSYSLDDLNTEAFF.

This clonotype was found a few times. This chain links TRBV19 with TRBJ1-2; D is possibly TRBD1 (6 bases). V was clipped by 3 bases and J by 3 bases, with 11 bases between them. The CDR3 runs to 14 residues. The germline V gene has CDR1 LNHDA and CDR2 SQIVND (reference sequence). CDR3: CASSMPGEDYGYTF. Here the CDR3 DNA reads TGTGCCAGTAGTATGCCAGGGGAAGACTATGGCTACACCTTC.

The V and J genes are TRBV7-8 and TRBJ1-1, with 8 bases aligning to TRBD1. CDR1 is SGHVS and CDR2 is FQNEAQ in the germline V gene. V lost 4 bases, J lost 4 bases, and 11 bases stayed unmatched. The CDR3 is made up of 16 amino acids. CDR3: CASSSWAQGAITEAFF. The CDR3 DNA reads TGTGCCAGCAGCTCCTGGGCCCAGGGGGCGATCACTGAAGCTTTCTTT.